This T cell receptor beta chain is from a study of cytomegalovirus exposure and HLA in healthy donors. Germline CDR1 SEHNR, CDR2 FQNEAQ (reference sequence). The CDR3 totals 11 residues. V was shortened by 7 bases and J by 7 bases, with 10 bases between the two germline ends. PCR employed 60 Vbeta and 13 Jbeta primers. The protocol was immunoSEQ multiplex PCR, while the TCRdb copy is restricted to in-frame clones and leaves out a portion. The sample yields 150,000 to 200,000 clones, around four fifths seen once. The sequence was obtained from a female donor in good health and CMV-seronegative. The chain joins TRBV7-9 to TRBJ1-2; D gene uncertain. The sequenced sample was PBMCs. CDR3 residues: CASTSPLGYTF. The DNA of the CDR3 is TGTGCCAGCACCTCCCCTCTTGGCTACACCTTC.